This T cell receptor (beta chain) was captured in a study of T-cell reconstitution after alpha-beta-depleted transplantation in children. In regard to this clonotype: Its antigen remains unidentified.

This CDR3 comprises 14 residues. Germline-derived CDR1 and CDR2 are SGHTA and FQGNSA. V was clipped by 3 bases and J by 6 bases, with 11 bases between them. As it was prepared, the TCRbeta library received unique molecular identifiers. From the PCR reads, TCRdb called clonotypes with MiXCR, one entry per CDR3 protein. The data hold about 500,000 distinct CDR3 sequences, with 9.5% to 12% observed a single time. Overall study findings and caveats: Surviving thymic progenitors and recipient T cells were the source of high TCRbeta diversity at day 60 in some patients. At one year after transplant, newly produced T cells mostly accounted for T-cell counts and diversity. The origin of alpha-beta T cells about two months after transplant was reportedly several hundred expanded graft clones.

The source is a female patient aged 2-15 years who had a stem cell transplant for aplastic anemia, so the T cells may come from the graft donor. The chain employs TRBV7-2 and TRBJ2-2, with unresolved D. This specimen was PBMCs, mostly from graft donor cells, taken 180 days after TCRalphabeta/CD19-depleted stem cell transplant. CDR3 sequence (DNA): TGTGCCAGCAGCTTCCTCTTTCTCCCCGGGGAGCTGTTTTTT. Protein: CASSFLFLPGELFF.